This T cell receptor beta chain was captured in a study of CD8 T cells in Susac syndrome (dated by TCRdb to the late 2010s). Study-wide context: The study used repertoire sequencing to test whether antigen drove CD8+ T cell activation and differentiation in Susac syndrome. The full study reports these points: The number of individuals in the TCR sequencing and HLA analysis was recognized as being relatively small.

V loses 6 bases of germline sequence and J loses 6 bases, and the interval between the two ends is 11 bases. Counted from cysteine to phenylalanine, this CDR3 has 11 amino acids. Only the CDR3 region is kept as DNA, spanning 33 bases read in frame from base 1. The germline V gene (reference sequence) supplies CDR1 DFQATT and CDR2 SNEGSKA. RNA was extracted with the RNeasy kit and roughly 0.45 to 1 ug was reverse transcribed using random hexamers. The immunoSEQ multiplex PCR assay, covering 54 Vbeta and 13 Jbeta segments, was used to amplify TCR beta CDR3 regions. PCR amplification bias was corrected using a synthetic template baseline for primer optimization and computational correction. Per the original workflow: Reads were assigned to V, D and J genes according to IMGT and analyzed in immunoSEQ Analyzer, with only productive sequences retained. Clonality was calculated as one minus the Shannon entropy normalized by log2 of the number of productive unique sequences. Public and private clones were assessed among the 100 most prevalent clones of each patient and control. A clone was defined as Susac-specific if it was absent from the healthy and MS cohorts, from roughly 990 published viral clones and from other ImmuneACCESS disease sequences. The raw public data were reprocessed by TCRdb itself: fastp quality trimming at Q25, MiXCR clonotype calling, in-frame beta chains only. CDR3 protein sequences are deduplicated, and each keeps its most common genes and DNA. The V and J calls were determined by TCRdb, not by the authors. In this sample the table shows more than 95,000 distinct CDR3 sequences, approximately 93% of which occur a single time. Just under 0.095% of the sample is held by the ten biggest clonotypes.

A word on this clonotype: There is no known antigen for this receptor. Qualities for individual bases were not recorded, and no much larger clone is one base off.

Peripheral blood CD8+ and CD4+ T cells from healthy donors, Susac syndrome patients and multiple sclerosis patients were profiled by high-throughput TCR beta sequencing. The multiple sclerosis controls were treatment-naive patients who had stable or active relapsing-remitting disease and met the revised McDonald criteria. Bulk CD8+ and CD4+ T cells were purified magnetically by negative isolation, whereas CD8+ TEMRA cells were enriched by FACS. Blood was drawn into EDTA tubes, processed within 24 hours, and PBMCs were isolated by density gradient centrifugation. PBMCs destined for TCR sequencing were cryopreserved in liquid nitrogen and later thawed in a 37 °C water bath. A purity of at least 90% was achieved for sorted or isolated CD4+, CD8+ and CD8+ TEMRA cells.

The sample taken for sequencing was CD4+ T cells from PBMCs. This receptor was obtained from a human donor with multiple sclerosis. The rearrangement combines TRBV20-1 with TRBJ1-2, with TRBD1 as a weak D call on 6 bases. At the DNA level, the sequence is TGCAGTGCATATTCAGGGGATGGCTACACCTTC. Its amino acids are CSAYSGDGYTF.